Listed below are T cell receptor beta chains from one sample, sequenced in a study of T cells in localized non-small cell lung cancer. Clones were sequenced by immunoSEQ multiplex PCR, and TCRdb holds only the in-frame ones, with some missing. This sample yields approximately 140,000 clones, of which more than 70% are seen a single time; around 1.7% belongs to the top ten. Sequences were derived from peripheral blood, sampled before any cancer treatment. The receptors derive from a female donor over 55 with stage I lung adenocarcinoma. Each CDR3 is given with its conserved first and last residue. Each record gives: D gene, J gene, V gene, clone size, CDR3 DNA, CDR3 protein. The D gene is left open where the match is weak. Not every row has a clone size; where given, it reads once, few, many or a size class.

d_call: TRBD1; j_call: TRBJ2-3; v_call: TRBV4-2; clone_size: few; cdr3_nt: TGTGCCAGCAGCGAGACAGGGGCAGATACGCAGTATTTT; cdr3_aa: CASSETGADTQYF
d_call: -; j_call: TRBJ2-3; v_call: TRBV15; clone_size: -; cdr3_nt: TGTGCCACCAGCAGAGACGGCGGCACAGATACGCAGTATTTT; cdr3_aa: CATSRDGGTDTQYF
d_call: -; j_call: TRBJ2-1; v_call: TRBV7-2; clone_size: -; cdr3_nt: TGTGCCAGCAGCTTAGCACGGCGTGAGCAGTTCTTC; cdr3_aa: CASSLARREQFF
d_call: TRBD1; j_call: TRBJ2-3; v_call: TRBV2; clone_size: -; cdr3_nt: TGTGCCAGCAGTGAGGACAGGATCACAGATACGCAGTATTTT; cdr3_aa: CASSEDRITDTQYF
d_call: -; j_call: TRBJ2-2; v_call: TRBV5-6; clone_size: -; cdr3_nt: TGTGCCAGCAGCTTCGTAGGGCCCAGGGAGCTGTTTTTT; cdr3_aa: CASSFVGPRELFF
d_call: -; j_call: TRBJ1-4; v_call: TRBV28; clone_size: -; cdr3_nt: TGTGCCAGCAAAACCCCGAAAAAGGGTGGTAATGAAAAACTGTTTTTT; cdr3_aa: CASKTPKKGGNEKLFF
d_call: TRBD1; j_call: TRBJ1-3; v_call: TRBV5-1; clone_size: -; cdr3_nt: TGCGCCAGCAGCTGGACAGGGGGCGCAGGAAACACCATATATTTT; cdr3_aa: CASSWTGGAGNTIYF
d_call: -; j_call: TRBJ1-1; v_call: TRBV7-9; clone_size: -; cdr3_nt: TGTGCCAGCAGCTTAGGTCCAGGGGCCTCTGAAGCTTTCTTT; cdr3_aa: CASSLGPGASEAFF
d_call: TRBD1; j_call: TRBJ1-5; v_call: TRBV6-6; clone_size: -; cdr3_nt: TGTGCCAGCAGTTACCTCGGGACAGGGGGCTCTCAGCCCCAGCATTTT; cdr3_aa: CASSYLGTGGSQPQHF
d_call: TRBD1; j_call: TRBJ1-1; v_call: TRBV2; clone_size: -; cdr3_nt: TGTGCCAGCTTTCGATCAGGGGACAGGGCTAACACTGAAGCTTTCTTT; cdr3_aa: CASFRSGDRANTEAFF
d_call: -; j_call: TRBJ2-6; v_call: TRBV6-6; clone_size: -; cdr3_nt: TGTGCCACTGGAGGTTCTGGGGCCAACGTCCTGACTTTC; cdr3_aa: CATGGSGANVLTF
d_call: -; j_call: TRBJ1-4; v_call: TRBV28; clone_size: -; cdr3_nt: TGTGCCAGCAGTTTAAGGAGGCCAACTAATGAAAAACTGTTTTTT; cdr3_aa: CASSLRRPTNEKLFF
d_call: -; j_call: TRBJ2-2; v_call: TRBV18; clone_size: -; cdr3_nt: TGTGCCAGCACCATTCCGCAGGGGGAGCTGTTTTTT; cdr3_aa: CASTIPQGELFF
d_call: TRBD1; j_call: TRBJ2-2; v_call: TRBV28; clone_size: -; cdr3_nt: TGTGCCAGCAGTCGCACAGGGGGCTTTAGTACCGGGGAGCTGTTTTTT; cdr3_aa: CASSRTGGFSTGELFF
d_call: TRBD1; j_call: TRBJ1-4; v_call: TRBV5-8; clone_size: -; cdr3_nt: TGTGCCAGCAAAAGGGGCTCGGGGACAGAGATTGAAAAACTGTTTTTT; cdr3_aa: CASKRGSGTEIEKLFF
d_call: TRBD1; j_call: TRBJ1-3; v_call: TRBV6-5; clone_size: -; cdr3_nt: TGTGCCAGCAAAAGGGGGCAGGAGGGAAACACCATATATTTT; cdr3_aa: CASKRGQEGNTIYF
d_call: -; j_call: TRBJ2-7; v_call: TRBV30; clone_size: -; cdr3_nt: TGTGCCTCCGGGGGACACGGACGCTACGAGCAGTACTTC; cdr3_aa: CASGGHGRYEQYF
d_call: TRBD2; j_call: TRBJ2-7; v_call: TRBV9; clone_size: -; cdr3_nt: TGTGCCAGCAGCATAGGGACTAGCGGGAGTCTTGGCGAGCAGTACTTC; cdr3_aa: CASSIGTSGSLGEQYF
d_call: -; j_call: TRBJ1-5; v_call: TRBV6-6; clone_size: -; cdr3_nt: TGTGCCAGCAGTTACTCGACCGGGGTAGATCAGCCCCAGCATTTT; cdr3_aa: CASSYSTGVDQPQHF
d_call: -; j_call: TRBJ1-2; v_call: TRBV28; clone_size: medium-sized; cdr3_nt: TGTGCCAGCAGATCCGACAGCACCCTTGATCCTGGCTACACCTTC; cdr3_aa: CASRSDSTLDPGYTF
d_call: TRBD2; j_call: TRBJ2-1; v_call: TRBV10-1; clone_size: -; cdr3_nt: TGCGCCAGCAGTAAAGCGGGAGGGAGCAATGAGCAGTTCTTC; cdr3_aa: CASSKAGGSNEQFF
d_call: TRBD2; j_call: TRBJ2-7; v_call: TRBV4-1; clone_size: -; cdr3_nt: TGCGCCAGCAGCCAAGTCGGCCTAGCGGGACGCTCCTACGAGCAGTACTTC; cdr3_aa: CASSQVGLAGRSYEQYF
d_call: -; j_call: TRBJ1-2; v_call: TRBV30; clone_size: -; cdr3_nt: TGTGCCTGGACCAAAGGCCAGGGCTTATCCTATGGCTACACCTTC; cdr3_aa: CAWTKGQGLSYGYTF
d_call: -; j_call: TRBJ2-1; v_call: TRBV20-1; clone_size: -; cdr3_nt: TGCAGTGCTAGTGCGAATGAGCAGTTCTTC; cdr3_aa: CSASANEQFF
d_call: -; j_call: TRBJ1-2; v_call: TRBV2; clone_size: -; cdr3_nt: TGTGCCAGCAGTGAAGGGTTCGGGACGGGGAACTATGGCTACACCTTC; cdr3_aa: CASSEGFGTGNYGYTF
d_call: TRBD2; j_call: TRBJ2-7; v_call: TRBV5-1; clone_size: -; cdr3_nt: TGCGCCAGCAGCTTGGCCGGGACTAGCAACTACGAGCAGTACTTC; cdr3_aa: CASSLAGTSNYEQYF
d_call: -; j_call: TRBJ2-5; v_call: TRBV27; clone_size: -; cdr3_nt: TGTGCCAGCACCATAGGGGGTGGGGCTGGGGAGACCCAGTACTTC; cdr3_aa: CASTIGGGAGETQYF
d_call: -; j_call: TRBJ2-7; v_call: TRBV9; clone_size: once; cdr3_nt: TGTGCCTCTGGCAGGGCCTACGAGCAGTACTTC; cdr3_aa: CASGRAYEQYF
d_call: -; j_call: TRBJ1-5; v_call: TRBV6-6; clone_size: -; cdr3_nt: TGTGCCAGCAGCTCTGGTGCGGGTTATAATCAGCCCCAGCATTTT; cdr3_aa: CASSSGAGYNQPQHF
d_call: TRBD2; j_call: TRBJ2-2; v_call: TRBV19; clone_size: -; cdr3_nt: TGTGCCAGTAGCCTCGCGGGACTACCGAACACCGGGGAGCTGTTTTTT; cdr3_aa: CASSLAGLPNTGELFF
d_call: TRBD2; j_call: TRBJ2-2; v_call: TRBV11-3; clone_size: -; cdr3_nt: TGTGCCAGCAGCTCCGCCATGGTAGTAGCGGGAGGGGCCGGGGAGCTGTTTTTT; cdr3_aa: CASSSAMVVAGGAGELFF
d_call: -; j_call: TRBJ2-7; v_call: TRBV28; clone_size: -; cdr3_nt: TGTGCCAGCAGCACCGACAGGTCCTACGAGCAGTACTTC; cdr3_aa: CASSTDRSYEQYF
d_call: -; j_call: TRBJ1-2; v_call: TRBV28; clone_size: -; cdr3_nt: TGTGCCAGTTACCGGGCAGACCCTAACTATGGCTACACCTTC; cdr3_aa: CASYRADPNYGYTF
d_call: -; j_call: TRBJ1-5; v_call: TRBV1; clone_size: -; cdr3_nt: TGCACCAGCAGCGGGAGAGGGTGGTGTCCCCAGCATTTT; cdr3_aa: CTSSGRGWCPQHF
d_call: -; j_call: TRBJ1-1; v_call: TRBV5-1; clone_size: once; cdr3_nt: TGCGCCAGCAGCTTGGTCGCAGGGATGAACACTGAAGCTTTCTTT; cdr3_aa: CASSLVAGMNTEAFF
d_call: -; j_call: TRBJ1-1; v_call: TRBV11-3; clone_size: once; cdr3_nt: TGTGCCAGCAGCTTTAGTGCGACTACTGAAGCTTTCTTT; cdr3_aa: CASSFSATTEAFF
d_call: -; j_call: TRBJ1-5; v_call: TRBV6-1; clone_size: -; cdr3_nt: TGTGCCAGCAGTGGTGCGCGGGGTAATCAGCCCCAGCATTTT; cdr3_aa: CASSGARGNQPQHF
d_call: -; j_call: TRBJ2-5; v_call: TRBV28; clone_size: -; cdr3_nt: TGTGCCAGCGGCTCAGGGGAGTTATCGAAGGAGACCCAGTACTTC; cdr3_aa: CASGSGELSKETQYF
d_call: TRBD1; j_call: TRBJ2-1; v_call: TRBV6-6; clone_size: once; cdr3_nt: TGTGCCAGCAGTTACCCACTGACAGGGTACAATGAGCAGTTCTTC; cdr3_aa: CASSYPLTGYNEQFF
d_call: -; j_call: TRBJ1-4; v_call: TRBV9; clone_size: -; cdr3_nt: TGTGCCAGCAGCGTAGGCCAAACAGGAAAACTGTTTTTT; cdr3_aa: CASSVGQTGKLFF
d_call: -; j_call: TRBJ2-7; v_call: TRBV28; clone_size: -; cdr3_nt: TGTGCCAGCAGTTCTTATGTCTACGAGCAGTACTTC; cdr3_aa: CASSSYVYEQYF
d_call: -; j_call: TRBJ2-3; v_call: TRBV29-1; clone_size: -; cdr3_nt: TGCAGCGCTGCTCTCTACACAGATACGCAGTATTTT; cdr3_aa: CSAALYTDTQYF
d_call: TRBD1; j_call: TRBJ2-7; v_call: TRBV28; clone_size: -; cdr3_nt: TGTGCCAGCCGAAACAGGGGTTACGAGCAGTACTTC; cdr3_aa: CASRNRGYEQYF
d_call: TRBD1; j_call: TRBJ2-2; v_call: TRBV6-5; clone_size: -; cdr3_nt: TGTGCCAGCAGTCCGGCCGGACAGGCCGGGGAGCTGTTTTTT; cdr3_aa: CASSPAGQAGELFF
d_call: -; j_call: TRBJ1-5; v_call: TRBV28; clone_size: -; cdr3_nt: TGTGCCAGCAGTCCCCGACAGATAGGTCAGCCCCAGCATTTT; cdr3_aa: CASSPRQIGQPQHF
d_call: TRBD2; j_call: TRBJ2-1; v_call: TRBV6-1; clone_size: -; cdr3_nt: TGTGCCAGCAGTGATAGAACGTCTTCGAGCGGGATAAGAAACAATGAGCAGTTCTTC; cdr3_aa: CASSDRTSSSGIRNNEQFF
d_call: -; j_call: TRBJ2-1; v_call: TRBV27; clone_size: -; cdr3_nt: TGTGCCAGCAGTTCCGCCGGCTGGCAAGGAATCGAGCAGTTCTTC; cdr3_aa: CASSSAGWQGIEQFF
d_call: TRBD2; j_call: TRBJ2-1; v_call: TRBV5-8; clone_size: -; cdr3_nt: TGTGCCAGCAGCTTGGTAGCGGGAGTAAGAAATGAGCAGTTCTTC; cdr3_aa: CASSLVAGVRNEQFF
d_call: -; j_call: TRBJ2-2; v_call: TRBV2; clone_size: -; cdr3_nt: TGTGCCAGCAGTGAAGGGAGGGCCCGCGGGGAGCTGTTTTTT; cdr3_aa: CASSEGRARGELFF
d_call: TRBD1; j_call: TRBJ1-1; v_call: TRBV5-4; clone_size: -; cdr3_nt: TGTGCCAGCAGCCCGGGACAGGCTAGGAGTGGCACTGAAGCTTTCTTT; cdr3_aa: CASSPGQARSGTEAFF
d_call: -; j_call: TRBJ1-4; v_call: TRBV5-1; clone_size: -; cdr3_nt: TGCGCCAGCAGCGACCCGCAGAATCTTAATGAAAAACTGTTTTTT; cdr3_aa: CASSDPQNLNEKLFF
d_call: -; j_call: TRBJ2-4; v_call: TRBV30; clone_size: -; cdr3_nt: TGTGCCTGGAGTAAGACTAGGGCCAAAAACATTCAGTACTTC; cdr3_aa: CAWSKTRAKNIQYF